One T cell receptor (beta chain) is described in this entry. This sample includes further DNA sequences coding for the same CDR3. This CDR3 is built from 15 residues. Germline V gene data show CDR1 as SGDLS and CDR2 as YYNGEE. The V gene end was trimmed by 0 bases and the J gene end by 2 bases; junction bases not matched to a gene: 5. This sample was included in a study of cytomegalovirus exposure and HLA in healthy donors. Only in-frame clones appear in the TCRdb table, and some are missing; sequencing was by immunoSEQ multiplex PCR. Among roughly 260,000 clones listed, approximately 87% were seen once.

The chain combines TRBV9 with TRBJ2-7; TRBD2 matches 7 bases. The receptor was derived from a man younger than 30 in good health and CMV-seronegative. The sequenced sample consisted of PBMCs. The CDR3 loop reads CASSVAASGTYEQYF. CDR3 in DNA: TGTGCCAGCAGCGTAGCGGCTAGCGGTACCTACGAGCAGTACTTC.